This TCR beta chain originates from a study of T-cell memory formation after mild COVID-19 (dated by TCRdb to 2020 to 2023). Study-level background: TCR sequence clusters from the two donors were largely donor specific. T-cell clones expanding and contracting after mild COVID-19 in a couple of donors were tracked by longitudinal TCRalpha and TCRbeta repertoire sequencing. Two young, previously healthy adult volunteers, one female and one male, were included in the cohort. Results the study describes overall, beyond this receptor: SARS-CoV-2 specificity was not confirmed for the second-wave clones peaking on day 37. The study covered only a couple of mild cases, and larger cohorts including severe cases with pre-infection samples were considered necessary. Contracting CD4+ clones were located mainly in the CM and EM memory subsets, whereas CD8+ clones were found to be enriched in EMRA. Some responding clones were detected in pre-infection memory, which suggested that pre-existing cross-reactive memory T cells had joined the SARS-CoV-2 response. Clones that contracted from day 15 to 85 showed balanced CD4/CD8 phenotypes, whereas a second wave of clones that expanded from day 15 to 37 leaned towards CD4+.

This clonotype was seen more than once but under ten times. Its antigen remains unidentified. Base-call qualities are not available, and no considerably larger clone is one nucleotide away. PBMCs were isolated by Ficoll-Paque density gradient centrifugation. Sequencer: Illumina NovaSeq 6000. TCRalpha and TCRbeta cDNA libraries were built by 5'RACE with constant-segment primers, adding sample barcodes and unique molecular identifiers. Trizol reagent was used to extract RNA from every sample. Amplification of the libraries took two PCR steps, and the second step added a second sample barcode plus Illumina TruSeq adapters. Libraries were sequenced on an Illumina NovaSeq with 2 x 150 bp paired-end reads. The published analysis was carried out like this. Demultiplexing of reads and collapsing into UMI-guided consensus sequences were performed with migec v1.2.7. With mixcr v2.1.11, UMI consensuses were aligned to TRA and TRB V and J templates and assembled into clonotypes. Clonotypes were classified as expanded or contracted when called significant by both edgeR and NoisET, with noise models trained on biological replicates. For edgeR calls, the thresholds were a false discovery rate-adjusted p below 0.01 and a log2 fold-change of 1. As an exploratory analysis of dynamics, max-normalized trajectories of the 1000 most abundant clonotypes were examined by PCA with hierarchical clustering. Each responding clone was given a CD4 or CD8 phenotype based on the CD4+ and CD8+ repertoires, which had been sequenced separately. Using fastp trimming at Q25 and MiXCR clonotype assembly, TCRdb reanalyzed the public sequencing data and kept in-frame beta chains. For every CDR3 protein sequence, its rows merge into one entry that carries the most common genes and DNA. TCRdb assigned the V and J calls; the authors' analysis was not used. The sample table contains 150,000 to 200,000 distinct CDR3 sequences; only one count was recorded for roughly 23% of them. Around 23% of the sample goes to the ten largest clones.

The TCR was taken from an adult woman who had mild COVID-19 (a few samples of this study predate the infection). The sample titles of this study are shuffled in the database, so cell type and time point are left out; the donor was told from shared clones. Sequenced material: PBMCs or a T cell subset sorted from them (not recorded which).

The DNA is TGTGCCTGGAGAATTAGGGATCACACTGAAGCTTTCTTT. Translated, it gives CAWRIRDHTEAFF. The chain is assembled from TRBV30 and TRBJ1-1; no D gene is confidently identified. The CDR3 holds 13 amino acids from the cysteine to the phenylalanine. The only DNA kept is the CDR3, 39 bases in frame from the first base. Deletion took 3 bases off V and 3 bases off J, with a span of 11 bases between the germline ends. CDR1 and CDR2 are read off the germline V gene (reference sequence) as GTSNPN and SVGIG.